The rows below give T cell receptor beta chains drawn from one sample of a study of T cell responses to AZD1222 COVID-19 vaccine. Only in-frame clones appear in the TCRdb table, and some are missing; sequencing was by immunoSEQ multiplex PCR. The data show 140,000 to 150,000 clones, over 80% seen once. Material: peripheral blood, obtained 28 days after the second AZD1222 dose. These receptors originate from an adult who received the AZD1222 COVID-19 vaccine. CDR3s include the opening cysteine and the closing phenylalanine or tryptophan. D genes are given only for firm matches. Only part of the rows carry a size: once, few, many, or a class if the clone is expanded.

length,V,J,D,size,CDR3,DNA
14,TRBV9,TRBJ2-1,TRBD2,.,CASSVTSGYNEQFF,TGTGCCAGCAGCGTAACTAGCGGCTACAATGAGCAGTTCTTC
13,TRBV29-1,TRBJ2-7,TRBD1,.,CSVGTGGTYEQYF,TGCAGCGTGGGGACAGGGGGGACCTACGAGCAGTACTTC
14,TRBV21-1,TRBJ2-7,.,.,CAPIGGQVSYEQYF,TGTGCCCCGATCGGGGGTCAGGTCTCCTACGAGCAGTACTTC
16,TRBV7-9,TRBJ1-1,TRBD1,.,CASSLLRQGVLGEAFF,TGTGCCAGCAGCTTACTGAGACAGGGGGTATTGGGTGAAGCTTTCTTT
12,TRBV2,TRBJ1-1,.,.,CASSEVTGYPFF,TGTGCCAGCAGTGAAGTAACGGGTTATCCTTTCTTT
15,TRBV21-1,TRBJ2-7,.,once,CASSKGPSGSYEQYF,TGTGCCAGCAGCAAAGGGCCTAGCGGGAGTTACGAGCAGTACTTC
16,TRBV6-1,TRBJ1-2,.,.,CASSEAGATGRYGYTF,TGTGCCAGCAGTGAAGCCGGAGCAACAGGGCGCTATGGCTACACCTTC
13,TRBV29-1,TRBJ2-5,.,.,CSPGVASAETQYF,TGCAGCCCGGGGGTGGCTTCGGCGGAGACCCAGTACTTC
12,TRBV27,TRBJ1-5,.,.,CASRGFNQPQHF,TGTGCCAGCAGGGGTTTCAATCAGCCCCAGCATTTT
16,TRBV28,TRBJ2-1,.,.,CASSSLMAVNLNEQFF,TGTGCCAGCAGTTCCCTTATGGCCGTTAACCTCAATGAGCAGTTCTTC
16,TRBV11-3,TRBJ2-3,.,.,CASSEGGGKEADTQYF,TGTGCCAGCAGCGAGGGTGGAGGGAAAGAAGCAGATACGCAGTATTTT